This T cell receptor beta chain emerged from a study of CD8 T cells in ankylosing spondylitis. The V end was cut by 7 bases, the J end by 0 bases, with 9 bases between. CDR3 length: 13 residues. The V gene's germline CDR1 is MNHNS and CDR2 SASEGT. A quantitative 5'-RACE method, one with molecular barcodes, was used to make TCR beta libraries. TCRdb passed the 5' RACE reads through MiXCR, listing each CDR3 protein once. The table includes roughly 700,000 distinct CDR3 sequences, about 20% detected once. Note on this clonotype: As yet, its antigen is unknown.

Study conclusions and caveats: Ankylosing spondylitis blood appeared to carry a characteristic TCR beta motif of roughly 8 highly homologous variants. Clones linked to disease, bearing a CD8+ phenotype, were relatively rare in peripheral blood. Clones linked to disease were reported to show significant enrichment in matched ankylosing spondylitis synovial fluid. Earlier work had already found some motif variants in reactive arthritis synovial fluid and blood.

The sequence was collected from a male donor with ankylosing spondylitis. This chain uses TRBV6-1 with TRBJ1-1; perhaps TRBD1 as D (5 bases). The sequencing sample was made of blood, either unsorted or a sorted T cell fraction (not recorded which). The CDR3, as DNA: TGTGCCAGCAAACCAGGGCTGAACACTGAAGCTTTCTTT. This sequence encodes CASKPGLNTEAFF.